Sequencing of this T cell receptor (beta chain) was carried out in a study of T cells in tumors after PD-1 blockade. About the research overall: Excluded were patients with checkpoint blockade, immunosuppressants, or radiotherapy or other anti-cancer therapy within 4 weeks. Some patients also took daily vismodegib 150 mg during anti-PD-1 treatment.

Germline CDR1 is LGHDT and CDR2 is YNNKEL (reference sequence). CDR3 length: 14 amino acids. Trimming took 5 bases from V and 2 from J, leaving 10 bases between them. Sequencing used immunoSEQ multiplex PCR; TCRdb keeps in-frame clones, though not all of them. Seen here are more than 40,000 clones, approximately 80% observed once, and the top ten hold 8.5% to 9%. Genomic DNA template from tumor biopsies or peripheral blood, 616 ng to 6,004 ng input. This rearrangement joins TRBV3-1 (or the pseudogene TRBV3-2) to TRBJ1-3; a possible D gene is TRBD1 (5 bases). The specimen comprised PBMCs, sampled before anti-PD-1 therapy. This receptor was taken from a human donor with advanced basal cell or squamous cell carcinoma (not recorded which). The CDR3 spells CASSARETGNTIYF. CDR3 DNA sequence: TGTGCCAGCAGCGCCAGGGAAACTGGAAACACCATATATTTT.